The present T cell receptor beta chain was sequenced within a study of shared clonotypes between healthy human individuals. The V gene lost 7 bases and the J gene lost 5 bases, with 9 bases spanning the gap. The CDR3 spans 12 residues. Germline loops: CDR1 WSHSY, CDR2 SAAADI. Regarding the study as a whole: Researchers found naive subsets generally carried larger estimated richness than memory subsets.

Sequenced by immunoSEQ multiplex PCR; TCRdb stores in-frame clones only, minus some. The sample lists approximately 700,000 clones, 73% seen once, with 1.5% to 2% in the top ten. On this clone itself: The antigen is undetermined.

The clonotype originates from a woman between 25 and 40 years old in good health. The sample taken for sequencing was memory CD4+ T cells sorted from blood. Subset given: CD45RA-negative fraction. The rearrangement uses TRBV10-2 and TRBJ2-1, with unresolved D. Written as DNA, the CDR3 is TGCGCCAGCACAGAGAGCCACAATGAGCAGTTCTTC. It is translated as CASTESHNEQFF.